The 17 T cell receptor beta chains below come from one sample, sequenced in a study of T cells in Graves' hyperthyroidism and ophthalmopathy. RNA transcripts served as the template for amplifying TCR beta CDR3 regions. The HTBI set primed first-round TCR CDR3 RT-PCR. TCRdb re-analysed the multiplex PCR reads in MiXCR, keeping a single row per CDR3 protein. The repertoire includes about 540,000 distinct CDR3 sequences, about half of them detected once, and around 7.7% sits in the top ten. The specimen sequenced was peripheral blood or thyroid tissue (not recorded which). All receptors come from a woman under 30 with Graves' hyperthyroidism.

At least ten counts were recorded for this clonotype. The chain has TRBV5-8 and TRBJ2-5; 7 positions match TRBD1. Germline-derived CDR1 and CDR2 are SGHTS and YDEGEE. This CDR3 comprises 17 residues. Trimming cost V 4 bases and J 2 bases; bases outside gene matches: 14. The CDR3: CASSPKPDRDPQETQYF. CDR3 nucleotides: TGTGCCAGCAGCCCGAAGCCCGACAGGGACCCTCAAGAGACCCAGTACTTC.

This clonotype was picked up many times. The chain recombines TRBV19 with TRBJ2-7, with D perhaps TRBD2 (6 bases). The V gene's germline CDR1 is LNHDA and CDR2 SQIVND (reference sequence). There are 14 residues in the CDR3. V lost 5 bases and J lost 3, with 14 bases in between. The CDR3 sequence is CASSGGGTYYEQYF. Written as DNA, the CDR3 is TGTGCCAGTAGTGGTGGCGGGACCTACTACGAGCAGTACTTC.

This clonotype occurred many times. The rearrangement links TRBV2 to TRBJ2-1; 9 nucleotides match TRBD2. The CDR3 totals 16 residues. In germline, CDR1 is SNHLY, CDR2 FYNNEI. Trimming at V came to 2 bases and at J to 4 bases, leaving 6 bases not matched to a gene. The CDR3 region is CASSERVSGGYNEQFF. As DNA, the CDR3 is TGTGCCAGCAGTGAACGGGTTAGCGGGGGATACAATGAGCAGTTCTTC.

The CDR3 spells CATSSQGFHQETQYF. The DNA of the CDR3 is TGTGCCACCAGCAGCCAGGGGTTTCACCAAGAGACCCAGTACTTC. This chain joins TRBV15 and TRBJ2-5; possible D gene TRBD1, 6 bases. Trimming shortened V by 3 bases and J by 0 bases, and 11 bases separated the two germline ends. Germline V gene lookup returns CDR1 LNHNV and CDR2 YYDKDF (reference sequence). The CDR3 sequence is 15 residues long.

This clonotype was found once. The chain uses TRBV7-2 and TRBJ2-6; D unclear. V lost 4 bases and J lost 0, with 7 bases in between. The CDR3 consists of 15 residues. Germline V gene lookup returns CDR1 SGHTA and CDR2 FQGNSA. The CDR3 DNA sequence: TGTGCCAGCAGCTGGGGAACCTCTGGGGCCAACGTCCTGACTTTC. As protein: CASSWGTSGANVLTF.

This clonotype showed up many times. The chain uses TRBV29-1 and TRBJ1-2; D gene unclear. V was cut by 1 base and J by 4 bases, with 10 bases left in between. The CDR3 is 13 amino acids. Looked up from germline, CDR1 is SQVTM and CDR2 is ANQGSEA. CDR3 nucleotides: TGCAGCGTTGAAGTCCCGGCGCCCTATGGCTACACCTTC. Its protein product is CSVEVPAPYGYTF.

To note about this clonotype: This may be a read error, as it is one base from a much larger clone. The chain employs TRBV12-3 or TRBV12-4 and TRBJ2-7; weak D call: TRBD2 (6 bases). The V end lost 4 bases, the J end lost 0 bases, and 10 bases lay between the germline ends. The CDR3 is 14 residues long. The CDR3, as DNA: TGTGCCAGCAGTTCTAGCGCTTTCTCCTACGAGCAGTACTTC. Residues: CASSSSAFSYEQYF.

V and J are TRBV24-1 and TRBJ2-6, with no clear D. Germline V gives CDR1 KGHDR, CDR2 SFDVKD. V lost 8 bases and J lost 4, with 2 bases in between. The CDR3 loop spans 11 amino acids. CDR3 nucleotides: TGTGCCACCAAGGGGGCCAACGTCCTGACTTTC. The encoded protein is CATKGANVLTF.

With regard to this clonotype: A read error may explain this, as a much larger clone is one base away. The chain uses TRBV29-1 and TRBJ2-1; 9 nucleotides match TRBD2. The CDR3 contains 13 residues. CDR1 is SQVTM, CDR2 ANQGSEA, per germline. The CDR3 region has the DNA TGCAGCGTTGTCGGCGGGAGGGGGGGTGAGCGGTTCTTC. Its protein is CSVVGGRGGERFF.

This clonotype came up many times. This chain links TRBV7-9 with TRBJ2-5; 9 positions match TRBD2. Germline V gene data show CDR1 as SEHNR and CDR2 as FQNEAQ (reference sequence). After removal of 2 bases from V and 2 bases from J, the junction contained 3 bases not matched to a gene. This CDR3 is built from 15 residues. The CDR3 DNA follows: TGTGCCAGCAGCTTACGACTAGCGGTGCAAGAGACCCAGTACTTC. This gives the protein CASSLRLAVQETQYF.

Ten or more counts support this clonotype. This chain links TRBV4-1 with TRBJ2-7, with TRBD2 matching 8 bases. Unmatched junction bases numbered 9, after V lost 1 base and J lost 4 bases. CDR3 length: 16 amino acids. Germline CDR1 reads MGHRA; CDR2 reads YSYEKL. In DNA form, the CDR3 reads TGCGCCAGCAGCCAAGTATCGGGAGGGCTTTCGTACGAGCAGTACTTC. This translates into CASSQVSGGLSYEQYF.

This clonotype appeared a few times. This chain links TRBV12-3 or TRBV12-4 with TRBJ1-1, with D maybe TRBD1 (6 bases). V lost 6 bases and J lost 4, with 18 bases in between. This CDR3 has 15 residues. The CDR3 loop is CASSKKAWGPTEAFF. CDR3 DNA: TGTGCCAGCAGCAAGAAAGCGTGGGGGCCCACTGAAGCTTTCTTT.

This clonotype came up a few times. The rearrangement uses TRBV11-2 and TRBJ2-5; TRBD1 or TRBD2 may be the D gene (5 bases each). Between the trimmed V and J ends, which lost 5 bases and 1 base, there was a span of 14 bases. The CDR3 runs to 15 residues. CDR1 SGHAT and CDR2 FQNNGV come from the germline V gene. The CDR3 here is CASSRGTAIQETQYF. The CDR3 DNA reads as TGTGCCAGCAGCCGAGGGACGGCTATCCAAGAGACCCAGTACTTC.

The CDR3 loop reads CASLGQVDTEAFF. The CDR3 DNA reads as TGTGCCAGCTTAGGGCAGGTAGACACTGAAGCTTTCTTT. The chain has TRBV25-1 and TRBJ1-1, with unresolved D. The length of the CDR3 is 13 residues. Germline CDR1 and CDR2: MGHDK and SYGVNS. V was pared by 8 bases and J by 3 bases, with 13 bases between. The variable domain in full, completed from reference TRBV25-1 and TRBJ1-1, reads EADIYQTPRYLVIGTGKKITLECSQTMGHDKMYWYQQDPGMELHLIHYSYGVNSTEKGDLSSESTVSRIRTEHFPLTLESARPSHTSQYLCASLGQVDTEAFFGQGTRLTVV.

A single count supports this clonotype. A much larger clone lies a single base off, so this may be a read error. The chain uses TRBV7-9 and TRBJ2-5; D remains ambiguous. Germline assignment: CDR1 SEHNR and CDR2 FQNEAQ (reference sequence). V was clipped by 5 bases and J by 2 bases, with 21 bases between them. This CDR3 comprises 17 residues. The CDR3 DNA reads TGTGCCAGCAGCCACAAAACCTCCAGCATATTTCAAGAGACCCAGTACTTC. This encodes CASSHKTSSIFQETQYF.

This chain uses TRBV2 with TRBJ2-7; 8 bases are shared with TRBD2. Germline assignment: CDR1 SNHLY and CDR2 FYNNEI. This CDR3 is built from 12 residues. The CDR3, as DNA: TGTGCTAGTCCGGGAGGGCCCTACGAGCAGTACTTC. The encoded protein is CASPGGPYEQYF.

The chain has TRBV7-4 and TRBJ1-2; 7 bases are shared with TRBD1. This CDR3 has 14 amino acids. V lost 1 base and J lost 7; bases outside the gene matches: 6. Germline V CDR1 and CDR2: SGHVT, SQSDAQ. The CDR3 reads CASSLVTGEGGYTF. For the CDR3, the DNA is TGTGCCAGCAGCTTAGTTACAGGGGAGGGTGGCTACACCTTC.